The entry below describes one T cell receptor (beta chain). The germline V gene encodes CDR1 SGHVS and CDR2 FNYEAQ. J gave up 1 base and V 6 bases, and 6 bases lay outside the gene matches. There are 16 residues in the CDR3. These data originate in a study of blood T cell repertoires in COVID-19. Overall study context: COVID-19 samples collected from the United States, Italy and Spain covered acute and convalescent phases. The cDNA or gDNA used as material had been derived from T cells, B-cell-depleted T cells, or PBMCs.

In the original analysis: Estimated nucleated cell counts came from reference gene primer amplification. Assay: immunoSEQ multiplex PCR; the TCRdb copy retains only in-frame clones and omits some. The V and J calls and the clone size are those of that table, but D and trimming were determined from the DNA. The table lists some 120,000 clones, 80% of them singletons, with 25% in the top ten. Material: peripheral blood. The gene calls are TRBV7-6 and TRBJ2-1; the match to TRBD2 covers 10 bases. The clonotype comes from a human donor in a cohort sampled during active COVID-19. CDR3 residues: CASSYSSGSSYNEQFF. DNA of the CDR3: TGTGCCAGCAGTTACTCTAGCGGGAGTTCCTACAATGAGCAGTTCTTC.